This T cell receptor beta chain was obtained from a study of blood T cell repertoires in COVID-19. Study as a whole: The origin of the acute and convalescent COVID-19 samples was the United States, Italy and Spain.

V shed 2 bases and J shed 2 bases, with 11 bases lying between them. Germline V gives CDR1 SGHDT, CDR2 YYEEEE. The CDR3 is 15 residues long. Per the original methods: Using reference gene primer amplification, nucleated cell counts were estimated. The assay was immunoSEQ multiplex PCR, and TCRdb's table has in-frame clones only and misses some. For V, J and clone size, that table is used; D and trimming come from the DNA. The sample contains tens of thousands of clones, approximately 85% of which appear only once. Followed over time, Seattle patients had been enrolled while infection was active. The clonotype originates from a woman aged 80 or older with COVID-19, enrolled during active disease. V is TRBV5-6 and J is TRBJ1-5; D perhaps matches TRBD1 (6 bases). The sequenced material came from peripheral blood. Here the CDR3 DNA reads TGTGCCAGCAGCTTACAGGGTCGGGGCAATCAGCCCCAGCATTTT. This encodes CASSLQGRGNQPQHF.